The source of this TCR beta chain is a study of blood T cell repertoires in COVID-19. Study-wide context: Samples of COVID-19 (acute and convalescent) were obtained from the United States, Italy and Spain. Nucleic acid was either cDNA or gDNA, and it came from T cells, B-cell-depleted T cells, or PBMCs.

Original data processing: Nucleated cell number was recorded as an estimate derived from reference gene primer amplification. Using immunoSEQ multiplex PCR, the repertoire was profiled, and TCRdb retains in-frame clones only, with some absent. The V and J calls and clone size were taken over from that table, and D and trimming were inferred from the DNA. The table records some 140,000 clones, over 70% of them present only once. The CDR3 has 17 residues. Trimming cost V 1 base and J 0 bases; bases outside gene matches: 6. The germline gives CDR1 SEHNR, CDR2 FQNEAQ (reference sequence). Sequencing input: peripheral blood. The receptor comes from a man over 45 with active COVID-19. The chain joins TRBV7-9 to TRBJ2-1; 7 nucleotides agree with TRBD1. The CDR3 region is CASSLGPTGSSYNEQFF. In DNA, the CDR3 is TGTGCCAGCAGCTTAGGTCCGACAGGGAGCTCCTACAATGAGCAGTTCTTC.